This TCR beta chain was captured in a study of OX40 agonist ivuxolimab in advanced cancers. As for the study more broadly: Ivuxolimab was a fully human IgG2 agonistic monoclonal antibody targeting the costimulatory receptor OX40 (CD134). The paper reports the monotherapy dose-escalation portion (N = 52 patients) of the phase I ivuxolimab trial. Intravenous ivuxolimab was administered to patients every 2 weeks at six dose levels: 0.01, 0.1, 0.3, 1.5, 3 and 10 mg/kg. A male proportion of around 80% and a mean age of 60 years, ranging from about 20 to 79, were recorded for the dose-escalation cohort. Partial responses occurred in three dose-escalation patients: two with cutaneous melanoma and one with hepatocellular carcinoma. Peripheral TCRbeta sequencing aimed to test whether ivuxolimab altered TCR sequence diversity and caused clonal T-cell expansion. Patients were allowed to have had prior anti-PD-1, anti-PD-L1 or anti-CTLA-4 therapy, and around 41% of the dose-escalation patients had previously received checkpoint inhibitors. Of the roughly 54 dose-escalation patients, hepatocellular carcinoma was present in approximately 20, melanoma in approximately 15, renal cell carcinoma in 9 and head and neck cancer in 9. What the work shows at the level of the full study, not this receptor alone: After ivuxolimab, CD8+ T cells had more expanded clones than CD4+ T cells on average. At doses of 0.1 to 3.0 mg/kg, clonal expansion of both CD4+ and CD8+ T cells in blood was seen between baseline and week 6. Low levels of normalized T-cell clonal expansion were also seen in some patients who did not respond. The antigen specificity of the clonally expanded peripheral T cells was not determined. In the 0.1-3.0 mg/kg groups, partial responders had among the lowest normalized peripheral clonal expansion, particularly in CD8+ T cells.

The CDR3 runs 17 residues from the cysteine to the phenylalanine. The entry retains the CDR3 DNA only, 51 bases that are in frame from base 1. Per the germline V gene (reference sequence), SGHNT is the CDR1 and YYREEE is the CDR2. The junction shows trimming of 4 bases on V and 4 bases on J, plus 20 bases between the germline ends. Comments on this clone: No cognate antigen has been identified for it. Base qualities were left out, and no much larger clone turns up one base away.

The trial excluded patients who had a history of autoimmune disease or were on systemic immunosuppression. Peripheral blood for TCR sequencing was collected from all dose cohorts at baseline, on cycle 4 day 1, and on cycle 7 day 1. Samples were obtained from an open-label, multicenter, first-in-human phase I dose-escalation trial of ivuxolimab. The trial enrolled adults with locally advanced or metastatic head and neck squamous cell, hepatocellular, melanoma or renal cell carcinoma. Before TCR sequencing, CD4+ T cells and CD8+ T cells from peripheral blood were sorted into separate populations. To sequence the TCRbeta CDR3 region, genomic DNA was isolated from the sorted cells. The immunoSEQ Assay was used to sequence the TCRbeta CDR3 regions. The table was pulled from immuneACCESS by TCRdb, which kept in-frame rearrangements only. Such tables lose some clones; where checked, under half of the loss comes from unresolved V genes, and the rest has no known cause. In all, the sample holds about 50,000 clones, and roughly three quarters of those were seen once. Roughly 3.9% of the sample belongs to the ten largest clones.

The TCR was taken from an adult with an advanced solid tumor such as melanoma, head and neck, liver or kidney cancer. The chain is assembled from TRBV5-4 and TRBJ2-2, with a tentative D gene TRBD2 over 5 matching bases. The sample in question was CD4+ or CD8+ T cells sorted from blood, obtained in a trial of the OX40 agonist ivuxolimab. The CDR3 region has the sequence CASSPSLRGYGTGELFF. The DNA sequence is as follows: TGTGCCAGCAGCCCTTCGCTCCGGGGTTATGGCACCGGGGAGCTGTTTTTT.